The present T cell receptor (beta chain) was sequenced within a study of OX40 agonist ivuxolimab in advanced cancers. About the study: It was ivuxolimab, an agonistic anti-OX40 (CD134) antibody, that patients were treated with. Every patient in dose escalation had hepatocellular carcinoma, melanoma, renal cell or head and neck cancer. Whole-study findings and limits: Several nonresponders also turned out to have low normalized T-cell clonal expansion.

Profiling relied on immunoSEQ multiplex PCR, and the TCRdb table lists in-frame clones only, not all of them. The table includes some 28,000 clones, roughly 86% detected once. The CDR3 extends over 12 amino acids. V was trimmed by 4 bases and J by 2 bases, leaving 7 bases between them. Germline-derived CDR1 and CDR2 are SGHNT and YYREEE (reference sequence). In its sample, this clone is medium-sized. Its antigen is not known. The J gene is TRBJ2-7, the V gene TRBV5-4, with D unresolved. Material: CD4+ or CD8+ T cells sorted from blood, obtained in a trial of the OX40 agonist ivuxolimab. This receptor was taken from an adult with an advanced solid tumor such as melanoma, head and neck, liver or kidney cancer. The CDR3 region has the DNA TGTGCCAGCAGCATCGTCCCCTACGAGCAGTACTTC. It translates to CASSIVPYEQYF.